These 2 T cell receptor beta chains were all obtained from the same sample, sequenced in a study of T cell repertoires in cytomegalovirus infection. TCRdb called the reads again in MiXCR, with one record for every CDR3 protein. There are approximately 400,000 distinct CDR3 sequences in the sample; roughly a third occur only once, and around 15% lies in the top ten. The sequenced sample consisted of PBMCs. The receptor source for this set is a human donor in good health (CMV status not recorded). Some clones in this sample may be carry-over from other donors' samples.

In this sample, this clonotype turned up many times. The rearrangement links TRBV28 to TRBJ2-3; maybe TRBD1 (5 bases). The V gene lost 1 base and the J gene lost 2 bases, with 25 bases spanning the gap. Germline V gene sequence: CDR1 MDHEN, CDR2 SYDVKM. The CDR3 has 20 amino acids. The CDR3 here is CASSLSHRLPPEAPTDTQYF. The CDR3 DNA follows: TGTGCCAGCAGTTTATCCCACAGGCTACCCCCCGAGGCCCCCACAGATACGCAGTATTTT.

This clonotype was detected ten times or more. This chain links TRBV7-2 with TRBJ2-5, with a tentative D call TRBD2 (5 bases). V was shortened by 6 bases and J by 3 bases, with 11 bases between the two germline ends. CDR3 length equals 13 residues. Per the germline V gene, CDR1 is SGHTA and CDR2 is FQGNSA. The CDR3 region is CASSGLAEETQYF. CDR3 DNA sequence: TGTGCCAGCAGTGGCCTAGCCGAAGAGACCCAGTACTTC.